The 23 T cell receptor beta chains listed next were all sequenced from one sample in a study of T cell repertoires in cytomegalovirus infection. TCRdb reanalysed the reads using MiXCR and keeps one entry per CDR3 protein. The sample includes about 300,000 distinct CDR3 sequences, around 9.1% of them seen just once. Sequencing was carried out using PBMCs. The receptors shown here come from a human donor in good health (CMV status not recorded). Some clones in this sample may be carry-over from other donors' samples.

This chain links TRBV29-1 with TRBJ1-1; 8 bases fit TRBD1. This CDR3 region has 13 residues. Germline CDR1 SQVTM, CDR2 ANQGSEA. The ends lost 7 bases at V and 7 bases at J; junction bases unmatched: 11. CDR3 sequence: CSGAAGGKGEAFF. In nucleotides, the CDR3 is TGCAGCGGGGCGGCAGGGGGCAAGGGTGAAGCTTTCTTT.

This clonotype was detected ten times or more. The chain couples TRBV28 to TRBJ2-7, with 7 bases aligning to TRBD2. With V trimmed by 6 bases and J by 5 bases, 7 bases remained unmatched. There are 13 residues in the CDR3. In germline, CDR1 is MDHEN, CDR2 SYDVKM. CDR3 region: CASRAAGRDEQYV. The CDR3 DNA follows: TGTGCCAGCAGGGCGGCGGGGAGGGACGAGCAGTACGTC.

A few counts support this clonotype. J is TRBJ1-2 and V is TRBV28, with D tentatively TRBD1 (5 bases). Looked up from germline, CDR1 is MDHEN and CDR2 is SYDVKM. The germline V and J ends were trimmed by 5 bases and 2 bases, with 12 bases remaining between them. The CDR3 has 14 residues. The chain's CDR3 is CASSPLRGNYGYTF. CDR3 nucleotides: TGTGCCAGCAGTCCACTGCGGGGGAACTATGGCTACACCTTC.

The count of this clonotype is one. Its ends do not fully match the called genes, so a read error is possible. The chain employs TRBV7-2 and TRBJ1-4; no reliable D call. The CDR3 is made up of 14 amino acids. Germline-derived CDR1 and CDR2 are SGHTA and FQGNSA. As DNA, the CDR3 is TGCGCCAGCAGCGAGGGAGTAACTAATGAAAAACTGTTTTTT. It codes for CASSEGVTNEKLFF. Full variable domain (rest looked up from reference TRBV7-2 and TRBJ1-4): GAGVSQSPSNKVTEKGKDVELRCDPISGHTALYWYRQSLGQGLEFLIYFQGNSAPDKSGLPSDRFSAERTGGSVSTLTIQRTQQEDSAVYLCASSEGVTNEKLFFGSGTQLSVL.

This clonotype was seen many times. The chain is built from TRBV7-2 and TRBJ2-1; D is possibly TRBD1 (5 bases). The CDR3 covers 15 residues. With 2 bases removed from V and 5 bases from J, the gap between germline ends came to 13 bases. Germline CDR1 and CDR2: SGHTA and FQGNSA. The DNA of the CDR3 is TGTGCCAGCAGCTTATGGGCAGGGTTAAACAATGAGCAGTTCTTC. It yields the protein CASSLWAGLNNEQFF.

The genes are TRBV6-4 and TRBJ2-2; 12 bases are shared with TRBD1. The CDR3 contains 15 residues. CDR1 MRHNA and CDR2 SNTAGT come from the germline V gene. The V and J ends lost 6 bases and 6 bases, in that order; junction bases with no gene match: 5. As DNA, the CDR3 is TGTGCCAGCAGCGGGACAGGGGGCGCAGCCGGGGAGCTGTTTTTT. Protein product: CASSGTGGAAGELFF.

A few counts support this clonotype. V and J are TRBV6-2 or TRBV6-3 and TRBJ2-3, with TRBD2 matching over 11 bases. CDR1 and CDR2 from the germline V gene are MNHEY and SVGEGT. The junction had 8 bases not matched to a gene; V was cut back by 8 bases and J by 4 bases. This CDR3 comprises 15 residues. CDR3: CASSWTSGFSDTQYF. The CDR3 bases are TGTGCCAGCTCGTGGACTAGCGGGTTCTCAGATACGCAGTATTTT.

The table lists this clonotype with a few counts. The CDR3 coding sequence is TGCGCCAGCAGTCGGGCCAGGGGAGACTATGGCTACACCTTC. This translates into CASSRARGDYGYTF. The rearrangement links TRBV10-1 to TRBJ1-2, with D possibly being TRBD1 (6 bases). This CDR3 has 14 residues. The ends were cut back, 5 bases at V and 3 bases at J, with 13 bases in the middle. Looked up from germline, CDR1 is WNHNN and CDR2 is SYGVQD (reference sequence).

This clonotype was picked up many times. The CDR3 loop reads CASWTGRSSYNSPLHF. Here the CDR3 DNA reads TGTGCCAGCTGGACAGGGCGGAGCTCCTATAATTCACCCCTCCACTTT. The chain combines TRBV28 with TRBJ1-6; TRBD1 matches at 8 bases. Trimming at V came to 8 bases and at J to 0 bases, leaving 6 bases not matched to a gene. Per germline, CDR1 MDHEN and CDR2 SYDVKM. This CDR3 spans 16 amino acids.

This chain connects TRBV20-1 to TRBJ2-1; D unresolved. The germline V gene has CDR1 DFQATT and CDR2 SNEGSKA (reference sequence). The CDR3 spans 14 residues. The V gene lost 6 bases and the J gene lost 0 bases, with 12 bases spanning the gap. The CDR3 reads CSALLVGSYNEQFF. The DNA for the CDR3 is TGCAGTGCCTTACTCGTCGGCTCCTACAATGAGCAGTTCTTC.

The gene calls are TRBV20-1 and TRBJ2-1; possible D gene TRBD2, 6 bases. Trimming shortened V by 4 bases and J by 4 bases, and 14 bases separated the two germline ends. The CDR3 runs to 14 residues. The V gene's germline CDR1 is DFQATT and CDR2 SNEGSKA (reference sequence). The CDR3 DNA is TGCAGTGCTACCCAGGAGGGACCTTACAATGAGCAGTTCTTC. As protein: CSATQEGPYNEQFF.

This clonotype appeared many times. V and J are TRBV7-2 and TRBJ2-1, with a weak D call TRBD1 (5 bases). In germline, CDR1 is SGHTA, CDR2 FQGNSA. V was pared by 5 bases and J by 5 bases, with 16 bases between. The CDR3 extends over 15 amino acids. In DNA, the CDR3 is TGTGCCAGCAGCATCCGACAGCTACCGAACAATGAGCAGTTCTTC. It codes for CASSIRQLPNNEQFF.

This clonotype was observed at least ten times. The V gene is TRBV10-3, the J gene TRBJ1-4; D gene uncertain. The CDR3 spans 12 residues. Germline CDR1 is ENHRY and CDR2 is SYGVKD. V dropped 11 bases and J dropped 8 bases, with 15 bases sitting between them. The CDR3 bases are TGTGCCGTCGGCCCAGAGGTAGAAAAACTGTTTTTT. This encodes CAVGPEVEKLFF.

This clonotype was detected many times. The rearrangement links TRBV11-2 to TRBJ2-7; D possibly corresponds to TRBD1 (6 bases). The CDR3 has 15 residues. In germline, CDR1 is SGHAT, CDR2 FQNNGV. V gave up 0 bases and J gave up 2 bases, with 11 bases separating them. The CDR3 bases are TGTGCCAGCAGCTTAGATCTGGGACACACCTACGAGCAGTACGTC. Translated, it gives CASSLDLGHTYEQYV.

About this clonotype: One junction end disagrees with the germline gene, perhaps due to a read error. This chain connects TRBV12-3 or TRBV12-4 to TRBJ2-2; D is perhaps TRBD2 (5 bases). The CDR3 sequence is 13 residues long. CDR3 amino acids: CASSLENTGEPFF. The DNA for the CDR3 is TGTGCCAGCAGTTTGGAGAACACCGGGGAGCCGTTTTTT.

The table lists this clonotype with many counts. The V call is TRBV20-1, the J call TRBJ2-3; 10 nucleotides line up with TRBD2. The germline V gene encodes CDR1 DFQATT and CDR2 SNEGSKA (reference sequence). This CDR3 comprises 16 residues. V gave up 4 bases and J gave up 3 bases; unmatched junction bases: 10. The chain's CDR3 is CSATPPERGGTDTQYF. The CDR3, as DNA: TGCAGTGCTACCCCCCCGGAGCGGGGGGGTACAGATACGCAGTATTTT.

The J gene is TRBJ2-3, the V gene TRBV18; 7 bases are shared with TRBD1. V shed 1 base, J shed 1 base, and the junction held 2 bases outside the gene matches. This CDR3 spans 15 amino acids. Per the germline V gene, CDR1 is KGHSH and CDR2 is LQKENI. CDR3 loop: CASSPQGAGTDTQYF. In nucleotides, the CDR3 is TGTGCCAGCTCACCACAGGGGGCTGGCACAGATACGCAGTATTTT.

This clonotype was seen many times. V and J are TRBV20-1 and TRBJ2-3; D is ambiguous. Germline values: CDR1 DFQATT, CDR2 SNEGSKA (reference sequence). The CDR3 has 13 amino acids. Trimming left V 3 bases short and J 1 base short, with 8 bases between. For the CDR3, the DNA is TGCAGTGCTAGTGACTTTCGCACAGATACGCAGTATTTT. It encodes CSASDFRTDTQYF.

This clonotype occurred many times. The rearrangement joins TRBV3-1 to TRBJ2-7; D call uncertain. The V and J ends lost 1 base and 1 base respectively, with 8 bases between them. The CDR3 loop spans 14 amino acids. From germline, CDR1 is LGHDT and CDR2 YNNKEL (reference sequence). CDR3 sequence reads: CASSQGPSSYEQYF. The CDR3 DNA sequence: TGTGCCAGCAGCCAAGGCCCCAGTTCCTACGAGCAGTACTTC.

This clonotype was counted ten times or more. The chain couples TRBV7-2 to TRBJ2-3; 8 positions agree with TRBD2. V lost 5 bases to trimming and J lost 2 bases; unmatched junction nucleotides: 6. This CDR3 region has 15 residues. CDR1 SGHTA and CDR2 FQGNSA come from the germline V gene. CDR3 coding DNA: TGTGCCAGCAGCCGGGAGGGACACCTCACAGATACGCAGTATTTT. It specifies CASSREGHLTDTQYF.

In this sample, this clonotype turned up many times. CDR3 residues: CSARRPQVTNGYTF. CDR3 in DNA: TGCAGTGCTAGAAGGCCTCAGGTTACCAATGGCTACACCTTC. V is TRBV20-1 and J is TRBJ1-2, with D hard to call. This CDR3 comprises 14 residues. Germline V gene data show CDR1 as DFQATT and CDR2 as SNEGSKA (reference sequence). V lost 2 bases, J lost 6 bases, and 16 bases lay in between.

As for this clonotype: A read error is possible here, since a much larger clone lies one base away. The CDR3 nucleotides read TGTGCCAACAGCCCGGGACCGGTCTACGAGCAGTACTTC. Its translation is CANSPGPVYEQYF. V and J are TRBV5-6 and TRBJ2-7; D could derive from TRBD1 or TRBD2 (5 bases each). The CDR3 is made up of 13 amino acids. Germline V gene data show CDR1 as SGHDT and CDR2 as YYEEEE.

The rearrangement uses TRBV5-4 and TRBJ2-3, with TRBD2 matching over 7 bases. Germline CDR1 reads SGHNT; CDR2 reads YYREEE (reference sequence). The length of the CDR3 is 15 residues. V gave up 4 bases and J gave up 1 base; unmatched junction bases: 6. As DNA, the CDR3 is TGTGCCAGCAGCCCTACGGGACTACGCACAGATACGCAGTATTTT. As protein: CASSPTGLRTDTQYF.